The rows below give T cell receptor beta chains drawn from one sample of a study of T cell responses to AZD1222 COVID-19 vaccine. The table came from immunoSEQ multiplex PCR; TCRdb's copy has only in-frame clones and leaves some out. The repertoire holds 130,000 or so clones, with 75% to 90% as singletons. Sample: peripheral blood, taken on day 0 of AZD1222 vaccination. The source of these receptors is an adult in good health. The CDR3 runs from the conserved cysteine through the conserved F or W. The D gene is left open where the match is weak. Clone size is stated in some rows and not others, as once, few, many or a class when expanded.

V	size	J	D	DNA	CDR3
TRBV7-9	-	TRBJ1-1	-	TGTGCCAGCAGCTTAGCTGCAGGGGCCGACACTGAAGCTTTCTTT	CASSLAAGADTEAFF
TRBV7-9	-	TRBJ1-4	-	TGTGCCAGCAGCTTAGCAGGGGTGGGAAAACTGTTTTTT	CASSLAGVGKLFF
TRBV5-6	-	TRBJ1-2	TRBD1	TGTGCCAGCAGCTTAGGGCAGGGGGCGAACTATGGCTACACCTTC	CASSLGQGANYGYTF
TRBV30	-	TRBJ1-2	TRBD1	TGTGCCTGGAGCCGACAGACAGGGGGGAAAGGCTACACCTTC	CAWSRQTGGKGYTF
TRBV11-3	-	TRBJ2-3	-	TGTGCCAGCAGCTCGAATAACAAAGATACGCAGTATTTT	CASSSNNKDTQYF
TRBV2	-	TRBJ2-2	TRBD1	TGTGCCAGCACCGGGACAGGGAGTCCGGGGGAGCTGTTTTTT	CASTGTGSPGELFF
TRBV11-2	-	TRBJ1-2	TRBD1	TGTGCCAGCAGCTCCCGCGGGACAGGGGGAGGCTACACCTTC	CASSSRGTGGGYTF
TRBV7-9	-	TRBJ2-1	-	TGTGCCAGCAGTCCGACTAGCTCCTACAATGAGCAGTTCTTC	CASSPTSSYNEQFF
TRBV14	-	TRBJ1-4	-	TGTGCCAGCAGCCAACGGTTCGGGAAACTGTTTTTT	CASSQRFGKLFF
TRBV9	-	TRBJ1-1	-	TGTGCCAGCAGCGTAGACAGGAACACTGAAGCTTTCTTT	CASSVDRNTEAFF
TRBV27	-	TRBJ1-1	-	TGTGCCAGCAGTCAATACGTTGTGAACACTGAAGCTTTCTTT	CASSQYVVNTEAFF
TRBV11-2	-	TRBJ1-2	-	TGTGCCAGCAGCTCGCAACAGACTAACTATGGCTACACCTTC	CASSSQQTNYGYTF
TRBV15	-	TRBJ1-4	-	TGTGCCACCAGCAGAGGAGAAAAACTGTTTTTT	CATSRGEKLFF
TRBV28	few	TRBJ1-6	-	TGTGCCAGCAATAATAGGGGCGGTAATTCACCCCTCCACTTT	CASNNRGGNSPLHF
TRBV18	-	TRBJ2-7	-	TGTGCCAGCTCACCGGTCAGCTACGAGCAGTACTTC	CASSPVSYEQYF
TRBV5-6	-	TRBJ1-2	-	TGTGCCAGCAGCTTTAGCCCCAAGACCGGATATGGCTACACCTTC	CASSFSPKTGYGYTF
TRBV5-6	-	TRBJ1-2	TRBD1	TGTGCCAGCAGCTTGAATCGACAGGGGGTGCGGGGCTACACCTTC	CASSLNRQGVRGYTF
TRBV29-1	-	TRBJ1-1	TRBD1	TGCAGCGTGACAAGACAGGGGAGGACTGAAGCTTTCTTT	CSVTRQGRTEAFF
TRBV18	-	TRBJ2-4	TRBD1	TGTGCCAGCTCACCGACAGGGGGAAGAGTCAAAAACATTCAGTACTTC	CASSPTGGRVKNIQYF
TRBV2	-	TRBJ2-1	-	TGTGCCAGCAGTGGGGCTGGTGGTGAGCAGTTCTTC	CASSGAGGEQFF
TRBV5-8	-	TRBJ2-3	TRBD2	TGTGCCAGCAGCCCGGGGGGAGGAGATACGCAGTATTTT	CASSPGGGDTQYF
TRBV12-3/TRBV12-4	-	TRBJ1-1	-	TGTGCCAGCAACCCCTGGACCTCGGAAGCTTTCTTT	CASNPWTSEAFF
TRBV11-3	-	TRBJ2-1	-	TGTGCCAGCAGCCAGCAGGGGTTTCGGTACAATGAGCAGTTCTTC	CASSQQGFRYNEQFF
TRBV7-2	-	TRBJ2-7	-	TGTGCCAGCAGCTTACCCCGCTACGAGCAGTACTTC	CASSLPRYEQYF